This TCR beta chain derives from a study of beta chain features in type 1 diabetes. The isolated RNA, all of it, was reverse transcribed, so expressed TCRB transcripts were what got sequenced. Average reads for naive, central memory and regulatory T cell samples were about 4 million. Measured with immunoSEQ multiplex PCR; TCRdb has only the in-frame clones, and not every one. The sample holds roughly 400,000 clones, about 14% seen once. CDR1 GTSNPN and CDR2 SVGIG come from the germline V gene (reference sequence). The CDR3 runs 16 residues. V was clipped by 0 bases and J by 5 bases, with 17 bases between them. A sort by CD45RO/CCR7/CD25/CD127/CD95/CD27 yielded CD4+ naive, central memory, regulatory and stem cell-like memory cells.

Sequencing was performed on naive CD4+ T cells from blood. The chain has TRBV30 and TRBJ1-5; D gene uncertain. This TCR was sampled from a woman between 18 and 30 years old in good health. The CDR3: CAWSVPSPTVYQPQHF. DNA for the CDR3: TGTGCCTGGAGTGTACCCAGTCCCACAGTCTATCAGCCCCAGCATTTT. Together with reference TRBV30 and TRBJ1-5, the CDR3 gives the full variable domain: SQTIHQWPATLVQPVGSPLSLECTVEGTSNPNLYWYRQAAGRGLQLLFYSVGIGQISSEVPQNLSASRPQDRQFILSSKKLLLSDSGFYLCAWSVPSPTVYQPQHFGDGTRLSIL.